One and the same sample provided the 26 T cell receptor beta chains below, sequenced in a study of blood T cell repertoires in COVID-19. TCRdb's copy holds only in-frame clones and misses some; the assay was immunoSEQ multiplex PCR. The sample contains about 140,000 clones, 80% to 90% of which appear only once. The specimen sequenced was PBMCs or T cells enriched from blood (not recorded which). These receptors were collected from a man in his sixties who had recovered from COVID-19.

The chain combines TRBV6-1 with TRBJ1-5, with TRBD1 matching 8 bases. Trimming removed 4 bases from V and 4 bases from J; junction bases left unmatched: 9. This CDR3 has 16 residues. Germline-derived CDR1 and CDR2 are MNHNS and SASEGT. CDR3 residues: CASSAYRGGPNQPQHF. Here the CDR3 DNA reads TGTGCCAGCAGTGCTTACAGGGGGGGACCGAATCAGCCCCAGCATTTT.

The rearrangement links TRBV7-2 to TRBJ2-2; D unresolved. There are 12 residues in the CDR3. The germline V and J ends were trimmed by 3 bases and 4 bases, with 3 bases remaining between them. Germline loops: CDR1 SGHTA, CDR2 FQGNSA. CDR3 sequence: CASSFSTGELFF. In DNA, the CDR3 is TGTGCCAGCAGCTTTAGCACCGGGGAGCTGTTTTTT.

This chain joins TRBV28 and TRBJ1-5; possible D gene TRBD1, 5 bases. V was clipped by 6 bases and J by 5 bases, with 14 bases between them. CDR1 is MDHEN and CDR2 is SYDVKM in the germline V gene. This CDR3 has 14 residues. Here the CDR3 DNA reads TGTGCCAGCAGACCACAGGAGGGTCATCAGCCCCAGCATTTT. The encoded protein is CASRPQEGHQPQHF. Full variable domain (outside the CDR3, taken from reference TRBV28 and TRBJ1-5): DVKVTQSSRYLVKRTGEKVFLECVQDMDHENMFWYRQDPGLGLRLIYFSYDVKMKEKGDIPEGYSVSREKKERFSLILESASTNQTSMYLCASRPQEGHQPQHFGDGTRLSIL.

V is TRBV19 and J is TRBJ2-1; the match to TRBD1 covers 10 bases. Unmatched junction bases numbered 10, after V lost 3 bases and J lost 8 bases. Germline lookup yields CDR1 LNHDA and CDR2 SQIVND (reference sequence). This CDR3 comprises 16 residues. CDR3 sequence reads: CASSMLGTGVLDEQFF. CDR3 coding DNA: TGTGCCAGTAGTATGCTGGGGACAGGGGTTTTGGATGAGCAGTTCTTC.

The gene calls are TRBV20-1 and TRBJ2-5; D possibly corresponds to TRBD1 (6 bases). There are 11 residues in the CDR3. V lost 5 bases and J lost 7, with 11 bases in between. The germline CDR1 and CDR2 sequences are DFQATT and SNEGSKA (reference sequence). The CDR3 reads CSAALGGTQYF. The CDR3 DNA is TGCAGTGCTGCCCTAGGGGGGACCCAGTACTTC.

The J gene is TRBJ1-5, the V gene TRBV2; D uncertain. Deletions cut 4 bases from V and 0 bases from J, with 7 bases between. CDR3 size: 14 residues. Germline V gene sequence: CDR1 SNHLY, CDR2 FYNNEI. The CDR3 sequence is CASSVSGSNQPQHF. The CDR3 nucleotides are TGTGCCAGCAGTGTTTCGGGTAGCAATCAGCCCCAGCATTTT.

The CDR3 here is CASSLALADTQYF. Here the CDR3 DNA reads TGTGCCAGCAGCTTAGCGCTAGCAGATACGCAGTATTTT. This chain connects TRBV7-8 to TRBJ2-3; no clear D. From germline, CDR1 is SGHVS and CDR2 FQNEAQ. The CDR3 covers 13 residues. V was pared by 0 bases and J by 4 bases, with 5 bases between. Supplemented by reference TRBV7-8 and TRBJ2-3, the full variable domain reads GAGVSQSPRYKVAKRGQDVALRCDPISGHVSLFWYQQALGQGPEFLTYFQNEAQLDKSGLPSDRFFAERPEGSVSTLKIQRTQQEDSAVYLCASSLALADTQYFGPGTRLTVL.

V gene TRBV23-1 combines with J gene TRBJ2-7; 7 nucleotides align to TRBD1. TRBV23-1 is labeled an ORF, and its function is uncertain. The V gene end was trimmed by 3 bases and the J gene end by 3 bases; junction bases not matched to a gene: 5. The CDR3 has 14 residues. The CDR3 is CASSHMGQSYEQYF. As DNA, the CDR3 is TGCGCCAGCAGTCATATGGGACAGAGCTACGAGCAGTACTTC.

The CDR3 sequence is CASMGQGPAGYGYTF. Written as DNA, the CDR3 is TGTGCCAGCATGGGACAGGGACCGGCCGGCTATGGCTACACCTTC. The V call is TRBV6-5, the J call TRBJ1-2, with 9 bases fitting TRBD1. Germline V gene lookup returns CDR1 MNHEY and CDR2 SVGAGI. The CDR3 length is 15 residues. With 7 bases clipped from V and 4 bases from J, the junction kept 10 bases outside the gene matches.

This sequence joins TRBV28 and TRBJ1-3, with D possibly being TRBD1 (6 bases). The CDR3 totals 16 residues. Germline V gene lookup returns CDR1 MDHEN and CDR2 SYDVKM. V was clipped by 9 bases and J by 0 bases, with 18 bases between them. The CDR3, as DNA: TGTGCCAGTAAAGGGGGACCCAGACGCTCTGGAAACACCATATATTTT. Translation gives CASKGGPRRSGNTIYF. The variable domain in full, completed from reference TRBV28 and TRBJ1-3, reads DVKVTQSSRYLVKRTGEKVFLECVQDMDHENMFWYRQDPGLGLRLIYFSYDVKMKEKGDIPEGYSVSREKKERFSLILESASTNQTSMYLCASKGGPRRSGNTIYFGEGSWLTVV.

The chain combines TRBV5-4 with TRBJ1-1, with a tentative D call TRBD1 (5 bases). V lost 0 bases and J lost 1, with 10 bases in between. This CDR3 is built from 15 residues. The germline V gene encodes CDR1 SGHNT and CDR2 YYREEE (reference sequence). CDR3 loop: CASSLEFQGNTEAFF. The CDR3 nucleotides are TGTGCCAGCAGCTTGGAGTTTCAGGGGAACACTGAAGCTTTCTTT.

The chain uses TRBV18 and TRBJ2-7; 13 bases map to TRBD2. This CDR3 is 17 amino acids long. CDR1 KGHSH and CDR2 LQKENI come from the germline V gene. Trimming removed 5 bases from V and 5 bases from J; junction bases left unmatched: 12. In DNA, the CDR3 is TGTGCCAGCTCAACGCTCCAACCGGGACTAGCGGGAAACGAGCAGTACTTC. Amino acids: CASSTLQPGLAGNEQYF.

The V call is TRBV4-1, the J call TRBJ1-1; D is ambiguous. This CDR3 contains 13 residues. V was pared by 3 bases and J by 0 bases, with 5 bases between. CDR1 is MGHRA, CDR2 YSYEKL, per germline. The CDR3 reads CASSHRVNTEAFF. In nucleotides, the CDR3 is TGCGCCAGCAGCCACCGGGTGAACACTGAAGCTTTCTTT.

The chain has TRBV5-1 and TRBJ2-2, with TRBD1 identical over 7 bases. CDR1 is SGHRS, CDR2 YFSETQ, per germline. V dropped 1 base and J dropped 6; count of bases not matched to a gene: 15. The CDR3 is made up of 18 amino acids. The CDR3 nucleotides read TGCGCCAGCAGCTTGCCCGCTCACCCGACAGGGCGGTCCGGGGAGCTGTTTTTT. It yields the protein CASSLPAHPTGRSGELFF.

This clone was observed a handful of times. V is TRBV24-1 and J is TRBJ2-7, with 7 bases matching TRBD1. Germline V gene data show CDR1 as KGHDR and CDR2 as SFDVKD. V lost 4 bases and J lost 5; bases outside the gene matches: 13. The CDR3 is 16 amino acids. CDR3: CATSDPHRGRLHEQYF. Here the CDR3 DNA reads TGTGCCACCAGTGACCCCCACAGGGGTCGACTACACGAGCAGTACTTC.

This chain joins TRBV15 and TRBJ2-2, with D possibly being TRBD2 (6 bases). Trimming stripped 8 bases from V and 1 base from J, with 8 bases between. Germline lookup yields CDR1 LNHNV and CDR2 YYDKDF (reference sequence). This CDR3 region has 13 residues. CDR3 in amino acids: CATGRGNTGELFF. The CDR3, as DNA: TGTGCCACCGGGCGGGGGAACACCGGGGAGCTGTTTTTT.

This chain connects TRBV4-1 to TRBJ2-7; 8 bases line up with TRBD2. Germline V gene data show CDR1 as MGHRA and CDR2 as YSYEKL. The ends lost 0 bases at V and 1 base at J; junction bases unmatched: 5. This CDR3 is built from 16 residues. CDR3 loop: CASSQEGTSGSYEQYF. CDR3 bases: TGCGCCAGCAGCCAAGAGGGAACTAGCGGATCCTACGAGCAGTACTTC.

This chain uses TRBV18 with TRBJ1-5; TRBD1 might be the D (5 bases). Germline values: CDR1 KGHSH, CDR2 LQKENI. This CDR3 comprises 14 residues. Trimming left V 4 bases short and J 2 bases short, with 9 bases between. The CDR3 region has the DNA TGTGCCAGCTCACAGGGGTTCCGCAATCAGCCCCAGCATTTT. The encoded protein is CASSQGFRNQPQHF. The variable domain in full, completed from reference TRBV18 and TRBJ1-5, reads NAGVMQNPRHLVRRRGQEARLRCSPMKGHSHVYWYRQLPEEGLKFMVYLQKENIIDESGMPKERFSAEFPKEGPSILRIQQVVRGDSAAYFCASSQGFRNQPQHFGDGTRLSIL.

This chain links TRBV10-3 with TRBJ2-2; 11 nucleotides align to TRBD2. The CDR3 has 17 residues. Trimming cost V 2 bases and J 4 bases; bases outside gene matches: 6. Germline values: CDR1 ENHRY, CDR2 SYGVKD. DNA for the CDR3: TGTGCCATCAGTGAGAGACTAGCGGGGTTGGGCACCGGGGAGCTGTTTTTT. Translating gives CAISERLAGLGTGELFF.

The chain carries TRBV21-1 and TRBJ1-1; the table's D call TRBD1 went unverified against the DNA. TRBV21-1 is a listed pseudogene. CDR3 length: 15 amino acids. The CDR3 bases are TGTGCCAGCAGCAAAGCCGACAGGTCTAACACTGAAGCTTTCTTT. It is translated as CASSKADRSNTEAFF.

This clone has just one count. The V call is TRBV2, the J call TRBJ2-5, with D possibly being TRBD2 (6 bases). V was pared by 5 bases and J by 3 bases, with 10 bases between. The CDR3 is 13 amino acids. Germline assignment: CDR1 SNHLY and CDR2 FYNNEI. CDR3 region: CASSRDFEETQYF. The CDR3 bases are TGTGCCAGCAGTCGGGACTTTGAAGAGACCCAGTACTTC.

The chain uses TRBV6-5 and TRBJ2-7; 7 nucleotides align to TRBD2. The CDR3 loop spans 15 amino acids. The V gene end was trimmed by 0 bases and the J gene end by 6 bases; junction bases not matched to a gene: 8. The germline CDR1 and CDR2 sequences are MNHEY and SVGAGI. The CDR3 sequence: CASSYSREGTGEQYF. The CDR3 DNA follows: TGTGCCAGCAGTTACTCGAGGGAGGGCACGGGCGAGCAGTACTTC.

This clone was seen just once. This chain joins TRBV7-8 and TRBJ2-7, with 7 bases lining up with TRBD1. The CDR3 consists of 17 residues. The trim removed 5 bases at V and 0 bases at J, leaving 13 bases unmatched. Per the germline V gene, CDR1 is SGHVS and CDR2 is FQNEAQ. DNA for the CDR3: TGTGCCAGCAGCACAGCCGGGACAGTAACGGTCTCCTACGAGCAGTACTTC. Translating it yields CASSTAGTVTVSYEQYF.

V and J are TRBV5-4 and TRBJ1-2; 9 nucleotides agree with TRBD1. CDR1 is SGHNT, CDR2 YYREEE, per germline (reference sequence). The ends lost 4 bases at V and 6 bases at J; junction bases unmatched: 10. This CDR3 comprises 15 residues. The CDR3 is CASSPRDRVGHGYTF. CDR3 sequence (DNA): TGTGCCAGCAGCCCCCGGGACAGGGTTGGGCATGGCTACACCTTC.

V and J are TRBV19 and TRBJ2-1; the match to TRBD1 covers 10 bases. Germline values: CDR1 LNHDA, CDR2 SQIVND (reference sequence). This CDR3 has 16 amino acids. The V segment lost 1 base and the J segment 9 bases; nucleotides outside the gene matches: 9. The CDR3 sequence: CASSIVPGTGAAEQFF. The CDR3 bases are TGTGCCAGTAGTATAGTCCCCGGGACAGGGGCAGCTGAGCAGTTCTTC.

In this sample, this clone turned up once. The chain has TRBV27 and TRBJ1-3, with D maybe TRBD1 (5 bases). Germline V gene data show CDR1 as MNHEY and CDR2 as SMNVEV (reference sequence). CDR3 length: 16 amino acids. The V and J ends lost 5 bases and 0 bases respectively, with 14 bases between them. CDR3 loop: CASSEDGGHSGNTIYF. As DNA, the CDR3 is TGTGCCAGCAGTGAGGACGGCGGACACTCTGGAAACACCATATATTTT.